This T cell receptor beta chain was identified during a study of identical twins. Whole-study findings and limits: Less excess twin sharing appeared in beta out-of-frame sequences. Insertions were reduced in abundant cord blood beta clonotypes but not in memory repertoires.

V shed 5 bases and J shed 3 bases, with 6 bases lying between them. CDR3 length equals 13 residues. Germline V gene data show CDR1 as KGHDR and CDR2 as SFDVKD. This clonotype was detected a few times. As yet, its antigen is unknown. From the 5' RACE reads, TCRdb called clonotypes with MiXCR, one entry per CDR3 protein. The profile shows about 530,000 distinct CDR3 sequences, nearly 15% of them singletons. The same data also contributed to another study, on yellow fever vaccine responses in identical twins. That paper notes: Twins' vaccine T cell responses reportedly seemed partly convergent and partly personalized.

Sequencing was performed on CD4+ T cells sorted from blood. The chain uses TRBV24-1 and TRBJ2-2; no clear D gene. This TCR was recovered from a woman in her late teens or twenties in good health. This CDR3 is CATSVEYTGELFF. The CDR3 DNA is TGTGCCACCAGTGTAGAGTACACCGGGGAGCTGTTTTTT.